This passage covers 6 T cell receptor beta chains from one sample sequenced in a study of blood T cell repertoires in COVID-19. Assay used: immunoSEQ multiplex PCR; TCRdb lists only in-frame clones, some missing. The sample includes some 130,000 clones, around 80% of them seen just once. Sequenced: PBMCs or T cells enriched from blood (not recorded which). These receptors originate from a man aged 40-49 years with acute COVID-19.

This sequence joins TRBV7-2 and TRBJ2-1; D may be TRBD2 (6 bases). Between the trimmed V and J ends, which lost 7 bases and 4 bases, there was a span of 20 bases. From germline, CDR1 is SGHTA and CDR2 FQGNSA. The CDR3 length is 16 residues. This chain's CDR3 is CASTGSRGGIYNEQFF. The CDR3 DNA reads TGTGCCAGCACCGGATCGCGGGGCGGGATTTACAATGAGCAGTTCTTC.

This clone was seen once. The V call is TRBV5-6, the J call TRBJ1-5, with D possibly being TRBD1 (6 bases). Trimming took 4 bases from V and 3 from J, leaving 11 bases between them. The CDR3 spans 14 residues. Germline lookup yields CDR1 SGHDT and CDR2 YYEEEE. In DNA form, the CDR3 reads TGTGCCAGCAGCCCACAGGGTACCAATCAGCCCCAGCATTTT. Residues: CASSPQGTNQPQHF.

This clone was detected many times. This CDR3 is also generated by other DNA sequences in the sample. V gene TRBV28 combines with J gene TRBJ1-2, with TRBD1 as a possible D gene (5 bases). Germline V gene sequence: CDR1 MDHEN, CDR2 SYDVKM. CDR3 length: 12 residues. V was trimmed by 6 bases and J by 4 bases, leaving 9 bases between them. For the CDR3, the DNA is TGTGCCAGCAGCCGACAGTCCTATGGCTACACCTTC. Its translation: CASSRQSYGYTF.

The V call is TRBV30, the J call TRBJ1-6; TRBD1 matches 11 bases. With V trimmed by 3 bases and J by 9 bases, 7 bases remained unmatched. CDR1 and CDR2 (germline): GTSNPN, SVGIG (reference sequence). The CDR3 covers 15 residues. The CDR3 is CAWSLGQGDFSPLHF. The CDR3 DNA follows: TGTGCCTGGAGCCTGGGACAGGGGGACTTTTCACCCCTCCACTTT.

The chain carries TRBV6-5 and TRBJ2-1; D uncertain. V was clipped by 10 bases and J by 7 bases, with 8 bases between them. The CDR3 covers 10 residues. In germline, CDR1 is MNHEY, CDR2 SVGAGI. The CDR3 loop reads CATMRNEQFF. The CDR3 DNA follows: TGTGCCACCATGAGGAATGAGCAGTTCTTC.

The V gene is TRBV15, the J gene TRBJ1-4; no reliable D call. The CDR3 has 15 residues. The germline V gene has CDR1 LNHNV and CDR2 YYDKDF (reference sequence). The V end was cut by 2 bases, the J end by 0 bases, with 7 bases between. Written as DNA, the CDR3 is TGTGCCACCAGCAGAAATCAGGCAACTAATGAAAAACTGTTTTTT. Translating it yields CATSRNQATNEKLFF.